This T cell receptor (beta chain) came from a study of T cells in Graves' hyperthyroidism and ophthalmopathy. This clonotype was picked up many times. Its antigen is not known. CDR3 length equals 13 residues. CDR1 is MNHNS and CDR2 is SASEGT in the germline V gene. Trimming left V 8 bases short and J 5 bases short, with 12 bases between. Whole-study findings and limits: Median prediction lead before ophthalmopathy onset was about 6.7 months with the model.

RNA transcripts served as the template for amplifying TCR beta CDR3 regions. Researchers ran a first-round RT-PCR on the TCR CDR3 using the HTBI primer set. TCRdb re-called the multiplex PCR reads through MiXCR, storing one row per CDR3 protein. The table has fewer than 500,000 distinct CDR3 sequences, roughly 14% seen once. Sample: blood. This clonotype originated in a man aged 18 to 30 with Graves' ophthalmopathy. The rearrangement uses TRBV6-1 and TRBJ1-4; D is unresolved. CDR3 residues: CASPLWGNEKLFF. The CDR3, as DNA: TGTGCCAGCCCGTTGTGGGGAAATGAAAAACTGTTTTTT.